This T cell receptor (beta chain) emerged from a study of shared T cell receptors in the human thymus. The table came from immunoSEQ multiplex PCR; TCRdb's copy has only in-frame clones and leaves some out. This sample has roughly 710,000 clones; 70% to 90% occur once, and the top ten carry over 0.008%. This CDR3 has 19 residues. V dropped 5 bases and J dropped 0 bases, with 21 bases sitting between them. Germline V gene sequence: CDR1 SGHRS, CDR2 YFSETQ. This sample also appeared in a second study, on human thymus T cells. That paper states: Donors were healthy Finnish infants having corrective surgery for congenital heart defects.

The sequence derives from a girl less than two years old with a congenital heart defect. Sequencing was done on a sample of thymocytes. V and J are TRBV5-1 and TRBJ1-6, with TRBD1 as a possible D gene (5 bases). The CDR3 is CASRTSDIPFSSYNSPLHF. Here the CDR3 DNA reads TGCGCCAGCAGAACCTCGGACATCCCTTTCAGCTCCTATAATTCACCCCTCCACTTT.